The clone carrying this TCR beta chain was detected many times. The antigen remains undetermined. The read terminates 3 residues before the CDR3 end, so the remaining end is supplied by the germline J gene. The sample is drawn from a study of T cell clonality in common variable immunodeficiency. Study-level points and caveats: Compared with controls, CVID subjects had fewer shared TCRbeta clones. CVID patient heterogeneity limited repertoire-clinical complication correlations. CVID subjects showed higher TCRbeta clonality than healthy controls.

Repertoires were generated with immunoSEQ multiplex PCR, while TCRdb's copy carries only in-frame clones and drops some. There are 75,000 to 85,000 clones in the sample, none observed a single time. The germline V gene encodes CDR1 DFQATT and CDR2 SNEGSKA (reference sequence). V gave up 5 bases and J gave up 1 base, with 7 bases separating them. This CDR3 region has 12 residues. The TCR sequence derives from a person between 18 and 75 years old in good health. V and J are TRBV20-1 and TRBJ2-3, with D unresolved. Sequencing used peripheral blood mononuclear cells. The CDR3 bases that were read are TGCAGTGCTGAGAAGGGCACAGATACG. Translation: CSAEKGTDT. The full CDR3 sequence reads CSAEKGTDTQYF.